These 26 T cell receptor beta chains originate from one sample sequenced in a study of cytomegalovirus exposure and HLA in healthy donors. The PCR was carried out with 60 Vbeta primers and 13 Jbeta primers. The method was immunoSEQ multiplex PCR; TCRdb's version includes in-frame clones alone and lacks a portion of them. The sample has about 200,000 clones; around 79% are singletons. The sequencing input was PBMCs. Receptor source: a girl aged 10 to 17 in good health and CMV-seropositive.

The rearrangement uses TRBV5-4 and TRBJ2-7; D gene ambiguous. The germline gives CDR1 SGHNT, CDR2 YYREEE (reference sequence). The ends were cut back, 4 bases at V and 2 bases at J, with 13 bases in the middle. There are 14 residues in the CDR3. CDR3 sequence reads: CASSLPGSTYEQYF. In DNA, the CDR3 is TGTGCCAGCAGCCTTCCCGGGTCTACCTACGAGCAGTACTTC.

This clone was observed a handful of times. The V and J genes are TRBV6-1 and TRBJ1-4; D gene uncertain. Trimming removed 2 bases at V and 4 bases at J, with 11 bases between. The CDR3 length is 15 residues. CDR1 and CDR2 (germline): MNHNS, SASEGT. As DNA, the CDR3 is TGTGCCAGCAGTGAACTGGCAGGAATTAATGAAAAACTGTTTTTT. It translates to CASSELAGINEKLFF.

This clone was detected only once. CDR3 sequence: CASSFSQAYGYTF. CDR3 coding DNA: TGTGCCAGCAGCTTTTCTCAGGCGTATGGCTACACCTTC. The chain uses TRBV7-2 and TRBJ1-2; D is undetermined. This CDR3 region has 13 residues. The germline gives CDR1 SGHTA, CDR2 FQGNSA. V was trimmed by 3 bases and J by 5 bases, leaving 10 bases between them.

This chain uses TRBV27 with TRBJ1-1; TRBD1 is a possible D gene (5 bases). The V and J ends lost 6 bases and 1 base respectively, with 9 bases between them. This CDR3 contains 13 residues. The V gene's germline CDR1 is MNHEY and CDR2 SMNVEV (reference sequence). CDR3 DNA: TGTGCCAGCAGCAGACAGTCGAACACTGAAGCTTTCTTT. Translating gives CASSRQSNTEAFF.

The rearrangement joins TRBV5-1 to TRBJ2-7, with 11 bases matching TRBD2. The CDR3 totals 15 residues. Germline V gives CDR1 SGHRS, CDR2 YFSETQ. With V trimmed by 4 bases and J by 5 bases, 8 bases remained unmatched. The DNA for the CDR3 is TGCGCCAGCAGCCCGGCCGGGACTAGCGGAGACGAGCAGTACTTC. It yields the protein CASSPAGTSGDEQYF.

The CDR3 DNA reads TGTGCCAGCAGTTTAACTGTTGATAGCAATCAGCCCCAGCATTTT. Its translation: CASSLTVDSNQPQHF. The V gene is TRBV27, the J gene TRBJ1-5, with D unclear. V was clipped by 2 bases and J by 0 bases, with 8 bases between them. The CDR3 sequence is 15 residues long. The V gene's germline CDR1 is MNHEY and CDR2 SMNVEV (reference sequence).

The chain recombines TRBV6-6 with TRBJ1-4, with 7 nucleotides matching TRBD1. The length of the CDR3 is 15 residues. Trimming took 2 bases from V and 7 from J; bases not matched to a gene: 7. Germline V gene sequence: CDR1 MNHNY, CDR2 SVGAGI (reference sequence). The CDR3 DNA sequence: TGTGCCAGCAGTTACATCCAGGGGGTGGCTGAAAAACTGTTTTTT. Residues: CASSYIQGVAEKLFF.

The chain is built from TRBV11-2 and TRBJ2-7; D possibly corresponds to TRBD2 (6 bases). The CDR3 runs to 17 residues. V dropped 5 bases and J dropped 2 bases, with 22 bases sitting between them. Per the germline V gene, CDR1 is SGHAT and CDR2 is FQNNGV. The CDR3 sequence: CASSPWDWNPGTYEQYF. DNA of the CDR3: TGTGCCAGCAGCCCCTGGGACTGGAACCCAGGGACCTACGAGCAGTACTTC.

This chain joins TRBV19 and TRBJ1-2; 8 positions agree with TRBD1. After removal of 5 bases from V and 0 bases from J, the junction contained 5 bases not matched to a gene. The CDR3 totals 15 residues. Germline CDR1 and CDR2: LNHDA and SQIVND (reference sequence). CDR3 in amino acids: CASSPQGAPNYGYTF. The CDR3 nucleotides are TGTGCCAGTAGTCCTCAGGGGGCACCTAACTATGGCTACACCTTC.

This chain uses TRBV9 with TRBJ2-3, with D tentatively TRBD2 (7 bases). This CDR3 has 15 residues. V gave up 7 bases and J gave up 5 bases, with 20 bases separating them. Germline loops: CDR1 SGDLS, CDR2 YYNGEE. The CDR3 DNA sequence: TGTGCCAGCTCCACCGGGGGGCGCGCTCTAGATACGCAGTATTTT. This sequence encodes CASSTGGRALDTQYF.

This clone turned up a few times. The CDR3 DNA reads TGCGCCAGCAGCCAACCGACGGGGGCTGGGGCCAACGTCCTGACTTTC. Amino acid sequence: CASSQPTGAGANVLTF. V gene TRBV4-3 combines with J gene TRBJ2-6, with D perhaps matching TRBD2 (6 bases). The CDR3 runs to 16 residues. V lost 2 bases, J lost 2 bases, and 10 bases lay in between. Germline CDR1 reads LGHNA; CDR2 reads YSLEER.

The chain joins TRBV10-1 to TRBJ2-3; 8 bases map to TRBD2. The junction had 2 bases not matched to a gene; V was cut back by 3 bases and J by 3 bases. The CDR3 runs to 14 residues. CDR1 and CDR2 from the germline V gene are WNHNN and SYGVQD (reference sequence). CDR3 protein: CASSDGGGTDTQYF. CDR3 nucleotides: TGCGCCAGCAGTGACGGGGGGGGGACAGATACGCAGTATTTT.

This chain joins TRBV29-1 and TRBJ1-2; TRBD1 is a possible D gene (6 bases). The CDR3 runs 12 residues. Germline CDR1 is SQVTM and CDR2 is ANQGSEA. Trimming pared 7 bases from V and 8 bases from J, leaving 17 bases between. This chain's CDR3 is CSGYAGAWGYTF. CDR3 nucleotides: TGCAGCGGTTACGCAGGGGCTTGGGGCTACACCTTC.

The chain links TRBV10-3 to TRBJ1-2; 7 positions match TRBD1. Germline assignment: CDR1 ENHRY and CDR2 SYGVKD. The junction had 11 bases not matched to a gene; V was cut back by 2 bases and J by 2 bases. The CDR3 has 17 residues. The CDR3, as DNA: TGTGCCATCAGTGAGGGACGGACAGGTCGGTCGAACTATGGCTACACCTTC. Translating it yields CAISEGRTGRSNYGYTF.

This clone has just a few counts. DNA of the CDR3: TGCGCCAGCAGTGAAGGACACGGGACAGCCTACGAGCAGTACTTC. Residues: CASSEGHGTAYEQYF. J is TRBJ2-7 and V is TRBV5-1, with 7 bases lining up with TRBD1. This CDR3 contains 15 residues. Germline V gives CDR1 SGHRS, CDR2 YFSETQ. The V and J ends lost 5 bases and 2 bases, in that order; junction bases with no gene match: 10.

On this clone itself: This specimen includes other DNA sequences encoding the same CDR3. This chain links TRBV7-2 with TRBJ2-1, with TRBD2 matching over 7 bases. J gave up 9 bases and V 1 base, and 0 bases lay outside the gene matches. The CDR3 covers 12 residues. From germline, CDR1 is SGHTA and CDR2 FQGNSA. This CDR3 reads CASSLGGGEQFF. The CDR3 DNA follows: TGTGCCAGCAGCTTAGGGGGGGGTGAGCAGTTCTTC.

In the case of this clone: Other DNA sequences of this sample code for an identical CDR3. The chain employs TRBV29-1 and TRBJ1-1, with TRBD1 matching 7 bases. Losses at the gene ends were 4 bases for V and 4 bases for J; bases not matched to a gene: 3. Germline V gene lookup returns CDR1 SQVTM and CDR2 ANQGSEA. There are 12 residues in the CDR3. This CDR3 is CSVGQGGTEAFF. The CDR3 DNA follows: TGCAGCGTTGGACAGGGCGGCACTGAAGCTTTCTTT.

CDR3 in amino acids: CASRNTNIYEQYF. CDR3 in DNA: TGTGCCAGCAGGAACACAAATATCTACGAGCAGTACTTC. This chain joins TRBV6-1 and TRBJ2-7; D is ambiguous. The ends were cut back, 6 bases at V and 3 bases at J, with 12 bases in the middle. The CDR3 is 13 residues long. Germline V gives CDR1 MNHNS, CDR2 SASEGT.

This rearrangement joins TRBV5-4 to TRBJ2-3; tentatively, D is TRBD2 (5 bases). V was pared by 0 bases and J by 0 bases, with 20 bases between. Germline V lookup: CDR1 SGHNT, CDR2 YYREEE (reference sequence). This CDR3 spans 19 amino acids. CDR3: CASSLGSAFQTLSTDTQYF. CDR3 DNA sequence: TGTGCCAGCAGCTTGGGTAGCGCATTCCAAACCCTTAGCACAGATACGCAGTATTTT.

The J gene is TRBJ2-1, the V gene TRBV11-3, with D possibly being TRBD2 (6 bases). The V and J ends lost 5 bases and 4 bases respectively, with 21 bases between them. CDR3 length: 17 residues. Per the germline V gene, CDR1 is SGHNT and CDR2 is YENEEA. The CDR3 coding sequence is TGTGCCAGCAGCCCCGGTGGGTGGGGGGACCTTTACAATGAGCAGTTCTTC. It yields the protein CASSPGGWGDLYNEQFF.

This chain uses TRBV7-7 with TRBJ1-2, with D unclear. V lost 2 bases, J lost 4 bases, and 2 bases lay in between. The germline V gene has CDR1 SSHAT and CDR2 FNYEAQ (reference sequence). This CDR3 comprises 11 residues. As DNA, the CDR3 is TGTGCCAGCAGCTTACGCTATGGCTACACCTTC. This gives the protein CASSLRYGYTF.

This clone was detected once. One end of the junction fails to match germline, which may point to a read error. The gene calls are TRBV4-2 and TRBJ2-3; 10 bases align to TRBD2. The CDR3 is 16 amino acids. Germline V gene data show CDR1 as LGHNA and CDR2 as YNFKEQ. This CDR3 is CASSKEAGGPPDTQYF. The CDR3 DNA follows: TGTGCCAGCAGCAAAGAAGCGGGGGGGCCCCCAGATACGCAGTATTTT.

V and J are TRBV2 and TRBJ2-6; D ambiguous. Germline-derived CDR1 and CDR2 are SNHLY and FYNNEI. V lost 7 bases, J lost 0 bases, and 7 bases lay in between. The length of the CDR3 is 14 residues. The CDR3 sequence is CASMRISGANVLTF. The CDR3 nucleotides read TGTGCCAGCATGAGGATCTCTGGGGCCAACGTCCTGACTTTC.

The chain recombines TRBV7-2 with TRBJ1-6, with a tentative D call TRBD1 (5 bases). The germline gives CDR1 SGHTA, CDR2 FQGNSA. This CDR3 spans 17 amino acids. The V end was cut by 2 bases, the J end by 6 bases, with 17 bases between. The CDR3 DNA follows: TGTGCCAGCAGCTTATATATGCAGGGCTCCCCTAATTCACCCCTCCACTTT. This sequence encodes CASSLYMQGSPNSPLHF.

CDR3 coding DNA: TGTGCCAGCAGCATGACAGAGAACACTGAAGCTTTCTTT. Residues: CASSMTENTEAFF. The chain couples TRBV5-6 to TRBJ1-1, with D maybe TRBD1 (5 bases). Trimming removed 4 bases at V and 1 base at J, with 8 bases between. Germline CDR1 SGHDT, CDR2 YYEEEE. The CDR3 totals 13 residues.

This chain uses TRBV6-5 with TRBJ2-1; TRBD2 aligns across 11 bases. Unmatched junction bases numbered 7, after V lost 8 bases and J lost 7 bases. The CDR3 is 14 residues long. In germline, CDR1 is MNHEY, CDR2 SVGAGI. DNA of the CDR3: TGTGCCAGCCAACTAGCGGGGGAAAGTAATGAGCAGTTCTTC. This translates into CASQLAGESNEQFF.